This TCR beta chain was observed in a study of blood T cells in healthy people across ages. Per germline, CDR1 SNHLY and CDR2 FYNNEI. The CDR3 runs to 14 residues. V was clipped by 4 bases and J by 8 bases, with 17 bases between them. PCR was performed a second time for 7 to 11 cycles using a sample-barcoded 5' primer and a J-beta primer mix. Via MiXCR, TCRdb re-called the 5' RACE reads, giving one row per CDR3 protein. This sample has about 640,000 distinct CDR3 sequences, with approximately 59% found just once. This chain connects TRBV2 to TRBJ1-2, with a weak D call TRBD1 (5 bases). Sequencing was performed on blood. This TCR derives from a man aged 60 to 75 in good health. This CDR3 reads CASSGRQGPGGYTF. In DNA form, the CDR3 reads TGTGCCAGCAGTGGGCGGCAGGGCCCAGGGGGCTACACCTTC.